What follows is one T cell receptor (beta chain) and its context. The antigen this receptor binds is unknown. No base-level quality is on record; no much larger clone is a single base apart. This sample was taken from a study of cytomegalovirus exposure and HLA in healthy donors (TCRdb year 2017). Describing the broader study: An earlier analysis of fewer than 750 of the donors reported 276 Gb of sequence data and about 120 million unique TCR beta sequences obtained from about 200 million T cells. Roughly 300 gigabases of sequencing data and 80 million or so unique TCR sequences were included in an early release covering 550 to 650 HLA-typed donors. Of the roughly 400 genotyped donors, approximately 82% fell in the genetic ancestry cluster associated with self-reported Caucasian donors. The aim of the study was to test whether cataloging public T cell receptors could identify signatures of past pathogen exposure. The study used immunosequencing to profile the T cell repertoires of several hundred subjects and linked those repertoires to cytomegalovirus serostatus. A separate validation cohort of about 110 different subjects was used in addition to the roughly 670-subject first cohort. To predict cytomegalovirus infection status, the study combined high-throughput TCR immunosequencing, statistical association of individual TCRs with disease status, and machine learning. A later analysis re-analyzed previously published TCR beta repertoires from 650 to 800 donors and added high-resolution HLA genotyping to study TCR occurrence patterns. Rather than using new phenotypic data, the later analysis identified candidate immune exposures from TCR beta sequences and from how often those sequences occurred across donors. In an earlier analysis of 587 of the donors, high-throughput TCR beta sequencing was used to judge whether each TCR beta V gene segment behaved as functional or pseudogenic. Donor age, sex, ethnicity and CMV serostatus were compiled together with the repertoire data. A later genetic analysis used genome-wide SNP genotypes for about 55% of the 666 donors, treating that subset as a discovery cohort. Every repertoire in the discovery cohort had been generated on one and the same sequencing platform. Class I and class II HLA loci were covered by the typing at four-digit resolution. Typing coverage differed by locus: A, B, C, DRB1 and DQB1 were typed in roughly 620-630 donors, DQA1 in 500 to 550, DPA1 in 606, and DPB1 in 450 to 480. Roughly five DR-DQ haplotypes were treated as single units for association and clustering because of strong linkage in the cohort. On average, 235,054 unique TCR beta nucleotide sequences were sequenced per donor among 398 genotyped donors of the cohort, with roughly 20% of those sequences being non-productive. General conclusions and limits of the study: A later analysis found that most CMV-associated TCR beta chains appeared HLA-restricted, with HLA associations seemingly driven largely by CMV exposure. The classifier was reported to diagnose cytomegalovirus status with high specificity and sensitivity in both the original cohort and the validation cohort. In vitro tests confirmed that three of the cytomegalovirus-associated TCR beta chains recognize cytomegalovirus antigens. A further reported finding was that TCR beta sequences accurately predicted the HLA-A and HLA-B alleles for most subjects in the first cohort. Linkage disequilibrium might explain the correlated functional status among segregating V segments, but an unknown experimental factor could not be excluded. Roughly uniform sequencing depth across donors was assumed in presence/absence analyses, although this assumption may not hold. A cluster of highly shared sequence variants was judged likely to be a technical artifact of the sequencing pipeline. Because HLA typing was missing for some donors at each locus, association tests included only the typed subset. The authors suggested that the approach could potentially be generalized to other disease states and immunological phenotypes. Strong co-occurrence of HLA alleles, especially DR and DQ, made assigning TCR associations to individual alleles difficult. According to a later analysis, parvovirus B19, influenza, CMV and Epstein-Barr virus appeared linked to several top co-occurrence clusters. Compared with the approximately 710-donor mean, donors in an Asian-associated ancestry cluster had fewer N-insertions in productive TCRs, according to a later genetic analysis. At a false discovery rate of 0.05, a later analysis linked some 18,000 TCR beta sequences to specific HLA alleles. V-gene and J-gene trimming of TCR beta chains was associated with a missense DCLRE1C variant in a later genetic analysis, and the association was replicated in an independent cohort. In a later analysis, the rate of TCR association differed among HLA loci, with DRB1 alleles having the most associated TCRs and HLA-C alleles having the fewest. Some IMGT-functional V segments, including TRBV6-2 and TRBV6-3, could not be told apart with the 87-base-pair reads, so those segments were excluded. The study gave a list of more than 150 TCR beta chains associated with cytomegalovirus. In this cohort, only TCR beta chains were sequenced, and detectable features were limited by the absence of alpha or paired-chain data. Most TCR sequences were seen in very few donors, while some public TCRs were found in many individuals. A later analysis found that HLA-associated TCR beta chains were more clonally expanded and had lower generation probabilities than equally common non-associated chains. Because counts were too low, roughly 16 rarely observed V segments, including chromosome 9 orphons, were excluded from the earlier analysis of several hundred of the donors. The only immune exposure information available for the cohort was CMV serostatus. An earlier analysis of some 590 of the donors showed that most TCR beta V segments appeared in productive rearrangements either about 87% or about 30% of the time, which broadly matched IMGT annotations.

Library creation used the immunoSEQ multiplex PCR assay. The multiplex PCR relied on a mix of 60 forward primers for TCR Vbeta segments and 13 reverse primers for TCR Jbeta segments. The CDR3 region of rearranged TCR beta genes was amplified from genomic DNA with a multiplex PCR assay. The amplified TCR beta libraries were sequenced on the Illumina HiSeq System as 87-base-pair reads. The authors' analysis ran thus. In a later analysis, about 80 million unique TCR beta chains were counted across the approximately 640 repertoires, and some 10 million of these chains were shared by at least two donors. To remove PCR and sequencing errors, raw reads were error-corrected and collapsed into unique sequences using a nearest-neighbor algorithm that merged closely related sequences. CDR3 sequences were aligned to IMGT reference sequences to assign V, D and J gene segments. For a sequence to be retained, a match of at least six nucleotides to both a V gene segment and a J gene segment was required. A rearrangement was called productive if the CDR3 had no stop codons and remained in frame with V and J, and every other rearrangement was called non-productive. Following IMGT convention, CDR3 was defined as the stretch from the second conserved V-encoded cysteine to the conserved J-encoded phenylalanine. In an earlier analysis of some 550 of the donors, sequences lacking an unambiguous match to a single V gene segment were excluded. In an earlier analysis of around 600 of the donors, V segments were called functional above 56.7% productive rearrangements and were called segregating when the between-donor standard deviation exceeded 5%. A statistical classification framework was built to diagnose cytomegalovirus status from the catalog of TCR beta chain sequences. In a later analysis, V and J genes were assigned by comparing TCR nucleotide sequences against IMGT/GENE-DB human TR gene sequences. A later analysis assigned CDR3 sequences and most-parsimonious VDJ recombination scenarios with the TCRdist pipeline. In a later analysis, each TCR beta chain was defined by its CDR3 amino acid sequence together with its V-gene family, and reads without a unique V-gene family were excluded. In a later analysis, a few hundred highly shared, low-generation-probability nucleotide sequences were removed to address suspected cross-contamination and a sequencing artifact. For each public chain, a later analysis derived a clonal expansion index from normalized ranks of inferred template counts within each repertoire. In a later analysis, generation probabilities were computed with a VDJ recombination model fitted to out-of-frame rearrangements, and the resulting probabilities were checked against IGoR. Hypergeometric tests were used in a later analysis to score TCR-TCR, TCR-HLA and TCR-CMV co-occurrence, with a repertoire-size bias correction applied to the TCR pairs. False discovery rates were estimated in a later analysis by permuting HLA or CMV assignments 20 times. In a later analysis, co-occurring TCRs were grouped using DBSCAN, and TCRdist sequence similarity was added for clustering within HLA-allele-positive subsets. Repertoires with fewer than 30,000 or more than 120,000 public chains, plus five repertoires with anomalous nucleotide sharing, were excluded from co-occurrence clustering. Sourced from immuneACCESS, this table was stored by TCRdb with only in-frame sequences that have V and J called. A share of the clones is absent; for the studies checked, an unresolved V gene accounts for under half, and the remainder has no known explanation. V and J calls and clone size are given by that table; D and trimming were obtained from the DNA. In this sample the table shows roughly 140,000 clones, 82% of which occur a single time. The ten most abundant clones make up 2% to 3% of the sample.

According to the germline V gene, CDR1 reads MNHNS and CDR2 reads SASEGT. Inclusive of the bounding cysteine and phenylalanine, the CDR3 is 14 residues long. Here the CDR3 DNA is all that survives: 42 bases in frame from base 1. V is pared back by 0 bases and J by 4 bases, with 7 bases lying between the germline termini. In total, roughly 670 healthy bone marrow donors made up the cohort. At the time of sampling, all cohort members were nominally healthy, though unrecorded immune exposures were likely present. The donor was CMV seronegative and was included in the group of a few hundred seronegative cohort members. Every donor gave a peripheral blood sample, and the peripheral blood mononuclear cells from that sample were used for TCR beta sequencing. Genomic DNA was extracted from the blood cell samples with the Qiagen DNeasy Blood Extraction Kit.

This receptor was identified in a male donor in good health and CMV-seronegative. The chain couples TRBV6-1 to TRBJ1-5, with no reliable assignment of the D segment. The sample comprised PBMCs. CDR3 loop: CASSEAFGNQPQHF. The nucleotides are TGTGCCAGCAGTGAAGCTTTCGGGAATCAGCCCCAGCATTTT.